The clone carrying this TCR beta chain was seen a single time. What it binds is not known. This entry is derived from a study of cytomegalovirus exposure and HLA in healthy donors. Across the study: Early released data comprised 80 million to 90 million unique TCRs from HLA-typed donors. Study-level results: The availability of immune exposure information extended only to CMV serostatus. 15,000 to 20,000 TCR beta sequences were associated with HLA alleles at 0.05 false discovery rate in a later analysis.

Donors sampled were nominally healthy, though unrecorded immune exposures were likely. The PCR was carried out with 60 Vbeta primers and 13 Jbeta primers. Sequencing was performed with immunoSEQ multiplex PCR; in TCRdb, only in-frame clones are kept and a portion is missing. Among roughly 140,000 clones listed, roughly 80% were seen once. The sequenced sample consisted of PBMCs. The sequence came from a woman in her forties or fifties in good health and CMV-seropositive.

In DNA form, the CDR3 reads TGTGCCAGCATAGGGGCTTATGGCTACACCTTC. It translates to CASIGAYGYTF. This chain uses TRBV27 with TRBJ1-2, with a weak D call TRBD1 (5 bases). CDR1 and CDR2 (germline): MNHEY, SMNVEV (reference sequence). V dropped 7 bases and J dropped 5 bases, with 8 bases sitting between them. The CDR3 spans 11 residues.